These 21 T cell receptor beta chains originate from one sample sequenced in a study of CD8 T cells in ankylosing spondylitis. Study results and caveats: A motif of roughly 8 highly homologous TCR beta variants was seen as apparently characteristic of ankylosing spondylitis blood.

TCRdb redid the calling of the 5' RACE reads with MiXCR, one entry per CDR3 protein. The sample comprises around 140,000 distinct CDR3 sequences, 17% of which are singletons, and roughly 30% rests with the top ten. No antigen is known for these receptors. Material for sequencing was blood, either unsorted or a sorted T cell fraction (not recorded which). The receptors here all came from a male donor with ankylosing spondylitis.

This clonotype turned up a few times. V is TRBV20-1 and J is TRBJ2-5; D is uncertain. Per the germline V gene, CDR1 is DFQATT and CDR2 is SNEGSKA (reference sequence). This CDR3 region has 16 residues. Trimming pared 0 bases from V and 2 bases from J, leaving 16 bases between. The CDR3 spells CSARDPSGNRQETQYF. CDR3 nucleotides: TGCAGTGCTAGAGACCCCTCGGGTAACCGACAAGAGACCCAGTACTTC.

In this sample, this clonotype turned up a few times. The V call is TRBV4-2, the J call TRBJ2-3, with 9 nucleotides matching TRBD2. The V and J ends lost 3 bases and 1 base, in that order; junction bases with no gene match: 14. Germline CDR1 and CDR2: LGHNA and YNFKEQ. The CDR3 is 19 residues long. The chain's CDR3 is CASSHLPGLAGPRTDTQYF. The DNA of the CDR3 is TGTGCCAGCAGCCACCTACCGGGACTAGCTGGCCCCCGCACAGATACGCAGTATTTT.

The rearrangement joins TRBV10-2 to TRBJ2-1; a possible D gene is TRBD2 (7 bases). With 1 base removed from V and 4 bases from J, the gap between germline ends came to 14 bases. CDR3 length: 16 residues. Germline V lookup: CDR1 WSHSY, CDR2 SAAADI. The chain's CDR3 is CASSELGGGGYNEQFF. The DNA for the CDR3 is TGCGCCAGCAGTGAGTTGGGAGGGGGAGGTTACAATGAGCAGTTCTTC.

This clonotype was seen only a few times. This chain joins TRBV2 and TRBJ1-5; TRBD1 is a possible D gene (5 bases). V was shortened by 8 bases and J by 9 bases, with 20 bases between the two germline ends. The CDR3 covers 14 residues. The germline V gene encodes CDR1 SNHLY and CDR2 FYNNEI. DNA of the CDR3: TGTGCCAGCGGGGGAGGGACTGGGTTATCGCCCCAGCATTTT. It specifies CASGGGTGLSPQHF.

The chain uses TRBV7-4 and TRBJ2-4; the D call may be TRBD1 or TRBD2 (5 bases each). This CDR3 contains 15 residues. With 1 base removed from V and 7 bases from J, the gap between germline ends came to 14 bases. Germline-derived CDR1 and CDR2 are SGHVT and SQSDAQ. The DNA for the CDR3 is TGTGCCAGCAGCTTAGTGGGGACCATTACGAACATTCAGTACTTC. Translating gives CASSLVGTITNIQYF. The entire variable domain, with the rest obtained from reference TRBV7-4 and TRBJ2-4, is as follows: GAGVSQSPRYKVAKRGRDVALRCDSISGHVTLYWYRQTLGQGSEVLTYSQSDAQRDKSGRPSGRFSAERPERSVSTLKIQRTEQGDSAVYLCASSLVGTITNIQYFGAGTRLSVL.

Notes on this clonotype: A single base separates this from a much larger clone, so it may be a read error. The chain is built from TRBV27 and TRBJ2-5; no firm D call. CDR1 and CDR2 (germline): MNHEY, SMNVEV (reference sequence). With 7 bases removed from V and 1 base from J, the gap between germline ends came to 4 bases. There are 11 residues in the CDR3. CDR3 protein: CASNLQETQYF. The CDR3 coding sequence is TGTGCCAGCAATCTCCAAGAGACCCAGTACTTC.

This chain joins TRBV4-2 and TRBJ2-7, with D tentatively TRBD1 (5 bases). V shed 0 bases and J shed 6 bases, with 18 bases lying between them. This CDR3 has 16 residues. Germline CDR1 and CDR2: LGHNA and YNFKEQ. CDR3: CASSQDLTIGVSEQYF. Here the CDR3 DNA reads TGTGCCAGCAGCCAAGATCTTACGATAGGGGTCTCCGAGCAGTACTTC.

This sequence joins TRBV7-9 and TRBJ1-1; D ambiguous. V lost 6 bases and J lost 4, with 15 bases in between. Looked up from germline, CDR1 is SEHNR and CDR2 is FQNEAQ (reference sequence). This CDR3 is 14 amino acids long. CDR3 sequence (DNA): TGTGCCAGCAGTTCACCTCGGTTGGGCACTGAAGCTTTCTTT. Its protein is CASSSPRLGTEAFF.

The V call is TRBV28, the J call TRBJ2-7; D remains ambiguous. Germline lookup yields CDR1 MDHEN and CDR2 SYDVKM. The CDR3 covers 13 residues. V was cut by 0 bases and J by 2 bases, with 5 bases left in between. The CDR3 bases are TGTGCCAGCAGTTTATGGGCGCCCTACGAGCAGTACTTC. Translating it yields CASSLWAPYEQYF.

The J gene is TRBJ2-1, the V gene TRBV15; possible D gene TRBD2, 5 bases. CDR1 and CDR2 from the germline V gene are LNHNV and YYDKDF (reference sequence). V was trimmed by 5 bases and J by 7 bases, leaving 21 bases between them. The CDR3 contains 16 residues. In DNA form, the CDR3 reads TGTGCCACCAGCGTGTCTAGCTCCGCCCGCGGGAATGAGCAGTTCTTC. It codes for CATSVSSSARGNEQFF.

The chain has TRBV7-9 and TRBJ2-7; D is possibly TRBD2 (5 bases). CDR3 length equals 15 residues. Germline CDR1 reads SEHNR; CDR2 reads FQNEAQ (reference sequence). The V and J ends lost 0 bases and 2 bases respectively, with 11 bases between them. The CDR3, as DNA: TGTGCCAGCAGCTTAGCAGCGGCCGGGACCTACGAGCAGTACTTC. It yields the protein CASSLAAAGTYEQYF.

The chain links TRBV28 to TRBJ2-3, with no clear D. Trimming stripped 2 bases from V and 5 bases from J, with 11 bases between. The germline gives CDR1 MDHEN, CDR2 SYDVKM. The CDR3 has 14 residues. The CDR3 DNA reads as TGTGCCAGCAGTTTACCTCCCACCCAAGATACGCAGTATTTT. It is translated as CASSLPPTQDTQYF.

V usage is TRBV7-2 and J usage is TRBJ2-1; a weak D match, TRBD1 (6 bases). Germline loops: CDR1 SGHTA, CDR2 FQGNSA. The CDR3 consists of 14 residues. V lost 0 bases and J 9 bases, leaving 12 bases between the germline ends. The CDR3 coding sequence is TGTGCCAGCAGCTTAGCCCTACAGGGAGCTGAGCAGTTCTTC. It codes for CASSLALQGAEQFF.

This clonotype was seen only a few times. The V call is TRBV7-9, the J call TRBJ1-2, with a tentative D call TRBD1 (6 bases). The germline V and J ends were trimmed by 4 bases and 4 bases, with 19 bases remaining between them. CDR1 and CDR2 (germline): SEHNR, FQNEAQ (reference sequence). The CDR3 consists of 16 residues. CDR3 coding DNA: TGTGCCAGCAGCTCGCCACTCTCACAGGGCTCCTATGGCTACACCTTC. As protein: CASSSPLSQGSYGYTF.

The chain recombines TRBV10-3 with TRBJ1-1; perhaps TRBD1 as D (6 bases). CDR3 length equals 16 residues. Trimming took 0 bases from V and 1 from J, leaving 12 bases between them. The V gene's germline CDR1 is ENHRY and CDR2 SYGVKD. CDR3 sequence reads: CAISESLLTGNTEAFF. In DNA, the CDR3 is TGTGCCATCAGTGAGTCTCTATTGACAGGGAACACTGAAGCTTTCTTT.

In this sample, this clonotype turned up a few times. The chain carries TRBV5-1 and TRBJ2-7; D gene ambiguous. This CDR3 is 16 amino acids long. The germline V gene has CDR1 SGHRS and CDR2 YFSETQ. V gave up 0 bases and J gave up 0 bases, with 13 bases separating them. The DNA of the CDR3 is TGCGCCAGCAGCTTGGCTACAGCGATTAGCTCCTACGAGCAGTACTTC. This gives the protein CASSLATAISSYEQYF.

The CDR3 region is CASRPNTGELFF. The CDR3, as DNA: TGTGCCTCGCGACCGAACACCGGGGAGCTGTTTTTT. The chain links TRBV6-5 to TRBJ2-2; D gene ambiguous. The CDR3 is 12 amino acids. Germline CDR1 and CDR2: MNHEY and SVGAGI. V was cut by 11 bases and J by 0 bases, with 7 bases left in between.

This clonotype has just a few counts. The chain recombines TRBV9 with TRBJ1-1; D call uncertain. Trimming removed 5 bases from V and 9 bases from J, with 14 bases in between. The CDR3 consists of 12 residues. Germline CDR1 and CDR2: SGDLS and YYNGEE. CDR3: CASSAGVDQAFF. The DNA of the CDR3 is TGTGCCAGCAGTGCCGGGGTGGATCAAGCTTTCTTT.

This clonotype appeared a few times. V usage is TRBV4-3 and J usage is TRBJ2-7; the D is unclear. CDR3 size: 13 residues. V lost 3 bases to trimming and J lost 4 bases, with 10 bases between them. Germline loops: CDR1 LGHNA, CDR2 YSLEER. The CDR3 coding sequence is TGCGCCAGCAGCCATTCCACGGCATACGAGCAGTACTTC. It is translated as CASSHSTAYEQYF.

The rearrangement joins TRBV5-1 to TRBJ1-4; no firm D call. There are 15 residues in the CDR3. Trimming took off 4 bases at V and 0 bases at J, with 10 bases between the two ends. Germline loops: CDR1 SGHRS, CDR2 YFSETQ. In DNA form, the CDR3 reads TGCGCCAGCAGCCCCGCGGTAGCAACTAATGAAAAACTGTTTTTT. This encodes CASSPAVATNEKLFF.

This clonotype has more than one count but fewer than ten. The chain links TRBV18 to TRBJ1-1, with D perhaps matching TRBD1 (5 bases). This CDR3 contains 13 residues. Germline V gene lookup returns CDR1 KGHSH and CDR2 LQKENI. V was trimmed by 8 bases and J by 2 bases, leaving 12 bases between them. The DNA of the CDR3 is TGTGCCAGCCAAGAGGGGCCAAACACTGAAGCTTTCTTT. Translation gives CASQEGPNTEAFF.